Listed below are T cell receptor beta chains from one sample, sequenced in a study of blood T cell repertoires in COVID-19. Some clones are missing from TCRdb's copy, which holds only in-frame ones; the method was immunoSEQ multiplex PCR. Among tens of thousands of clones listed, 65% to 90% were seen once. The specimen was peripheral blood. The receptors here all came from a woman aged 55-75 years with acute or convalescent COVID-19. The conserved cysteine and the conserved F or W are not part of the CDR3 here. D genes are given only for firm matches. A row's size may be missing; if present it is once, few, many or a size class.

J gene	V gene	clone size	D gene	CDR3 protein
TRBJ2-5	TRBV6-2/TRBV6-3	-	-	ASSYGTPQETQY
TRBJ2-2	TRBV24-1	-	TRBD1	ATSDPGQGDTGELF
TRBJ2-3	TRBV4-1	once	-	ASSQETAWDTQY
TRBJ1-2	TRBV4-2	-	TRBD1	ASSQKIVTGGVYGYT
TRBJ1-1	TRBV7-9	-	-	ACELLRDTEAF
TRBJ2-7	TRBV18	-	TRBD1	ASSPRDRAYEQY
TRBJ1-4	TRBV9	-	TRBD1	ASSIRDSSEKLF
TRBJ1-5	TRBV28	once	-	ASSEQGGGGQPQH
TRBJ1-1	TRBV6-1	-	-	ASSEVGVAESAF
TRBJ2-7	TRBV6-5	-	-	ASREAGGGSYEQY
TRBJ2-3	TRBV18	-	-	ASSTSLGLTDTQY
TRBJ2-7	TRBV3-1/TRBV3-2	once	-	ASSQNHYEQY
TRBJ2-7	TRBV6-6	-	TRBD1	ASRDRGGAYEQY
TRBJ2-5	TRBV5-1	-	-	ASGDAGETQY
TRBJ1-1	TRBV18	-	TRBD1	ASSPPGGNTEAF
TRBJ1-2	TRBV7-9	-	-	ASTESLLLTYGYT
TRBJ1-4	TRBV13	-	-	ASSLGGRLF
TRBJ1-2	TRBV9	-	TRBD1	ASSPRPGTGGDYGYT
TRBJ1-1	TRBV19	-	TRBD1	ASSSTGVGAF
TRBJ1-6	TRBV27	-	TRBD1	ASSFGQGDSYNSPLH
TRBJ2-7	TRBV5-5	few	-	ASSFSGTPYEQY
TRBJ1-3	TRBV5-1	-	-	ASSLDPSSGNTIY